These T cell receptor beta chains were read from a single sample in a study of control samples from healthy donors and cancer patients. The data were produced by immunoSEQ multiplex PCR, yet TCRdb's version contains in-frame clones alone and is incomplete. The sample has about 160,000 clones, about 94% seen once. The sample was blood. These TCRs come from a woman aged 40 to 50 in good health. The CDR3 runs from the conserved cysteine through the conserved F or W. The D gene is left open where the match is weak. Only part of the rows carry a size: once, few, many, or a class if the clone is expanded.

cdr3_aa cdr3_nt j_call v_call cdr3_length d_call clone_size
CAINRGRSPLHF TGTGCCATCAACAGGGGGCGATCACCCCTCCACTTT TRBJ1-6 TRBV12-3/TRBV12-4 12 TRBD1 -
CASRWGQVNTEAFF TGTGCCAGCAGATGGGGACAAGTGAACACTGAAGCTTTCTTT TRBJ1-1 TRBV7-9 14 - -
CASSRRLSHTEAFF TGTGCCAGTAGTCGGCGTCTCTCACACACTGAAGCTTTCTTT TRBJ1-1 TRBV19 14 - -
CASSATGLTYTDTQYF TGTGCCAGCTCAGCGACAGGGTTGACCTACACAGATACGCAGTATTTT TRBJ2-3 TRBV18 16 TRBD1 -
CASTDLTGSGGARDTQYF TGTGCCAGCACCGACCTCACCGGGAGCGGGGGGGCCAGGGATACGCAGTATTTT TRBJ2-3 TRBV5-4 18 TRBD2 -
CASSLEAGGYYEQYF TGTGCCAGCAGCTTGGAAGCAGGGGGTTACTACGAGCAGTACTTC TRBJ2-7 TRBV5-5 15 TRBD1 -
CASSYLAANTEAFF TGTGCCAGCAGTTACCTAGCGGCGAACACTGAAGCTTTCTTT TRBJ1-1 TRBV6-2/TRBV6-3 14 - -
CASSLSHTGPQYF TGTGCCAGCAGTTTATCCCATACAGGCCCGCAGTACTTC TRBJ2-7 TRBV12-3/TRBV12-4 13 - once
CASSLVAQSSYEQYF TGTGCCAGCAGCTTGGTTGCCCAGAGCTCCTACGAGCAGTACTTC TRBJ2-7 TRBV5-5 15 - -
CASSLVIGTFNEQFF TGTGCCAGCAGCTTAGTTATCGGAACATTCAATGAGCAGTTCTTC TRBJ2-1 TRBV7-9 15 - -
CASSLEGTSGYTGELFF TGTGCCAGCAGTTTAGAAGGGACTAGCGGTTACACCGGGGAGCTGTTTTTT TRBJ2-2 TRBV27 17 TRBD2 -
CASRREEGSSYEQYF TGCGCCAGCAGGCGAGAGGAGGGATCCTCCTACGAGCAGTACTTC TRBJ2-7 TRBV10-2 15 - -
CASSPGGGSVGKETQYF TGTGCCAGCAGCCCAGGCGGGGGAAGCGTGGGAAAAGAGACCCAGTACTTC TRBJ2-5 TRBV11-2 17 TRBD2 -
CASSYDTVIGNTIYF TGTGCCAGCAGTTACGACACCGTAATTGGAAACACCATATATTTT TRBJ1-3 TRBV6-6 15 - -
CASNRDRDSYGYTF TGTGCCAGCAACCGGGACAGAGATTCCTATGGCTACACCTTC TRBJ1-2 TRBV7-9 14 TRBD1 -
CASSQEGDGPQHF TGCGCCAGCAGCCAAGAGGGGGATGGACCCCAGCATTTT TRBJ1-5 TRBV4-1 13 - -
CCGGRLGGVGAGEQFF TGCTGCGGGGGGAGGCTTGGGGGCGTGGGGGCCGGTGAGCAGTTCTTC TRBJ2-1 TRBV29-1 16 TRBD2 -
CATSSRDGNTEAFF TGTGCCACCAGCAGCCGGGACGGGAACACTGAAGCTTTCTTT TRBJ1-1 TRBV15 14 - -
CATSDPTGGTGELFF TGTGCCACCAGTGACCCGACAGGGGGTACCGGGGAGCTGTTTTTT TRBJ2-2 TRBV24-1 15 TRBD1 -
CATSRGQGRDIQYF TGTGCCACCAGCCGCGGACAGGGAAGGGACATTCAGTACTTC TRBJ2-4 TRBV15 14 TRBD1 -
CASSQHLAAQFF TGTGCCAGCAGCCAGCATCTAGCGGCTCAGTTCTTC TRBJ2-1 TRBV6-2/TRBV6-3 12 TRBD2 -
CASSVGSVGQETQYF TGTGCCAGCAGCGTAGGGTCTGTAGGCCAAGAGACCCAGTACTTC TRBJ2-5 TRBV9 15 - -
CASRKPGQGSGYTF TGTGCCAGTAGAAAACCGGGACAGGGGAGCGGCTACACCTTC TRBJ1-2 TRBV19 14 TRBD1 -
CASSLQTSAGANVLTF TGTGCCAGCAGTCTCCAAACTAGTGCTGGGGCCAACGTCCTGACTTTC TRBJ2-6 TRBV27 16 - -
CSVEGLAAPFTQYF TGCAGCGTTGAGGGACTAGCGGCCCCGTTTACCCAGTACTTC TRBJ2-5 TRBV29-1 14 TRBD2 -
CASSLNSPLHF TGTGCCAGCAGCCTAAATTCACCCCTCCACTTT TRBJ1-6 TRBV12-3/TRBV12-4 11 - -
CASSLRIDYSPLHF TGTGCCAGCAGTTTACGAATAGATTATTCACCCCTCCACTTT TRBJ1-6 TRBV27 14 - -
CASSIRLFGRSSGNTIYF TGTGCCAGTAGTATCAGGCTTTTCGGCAGATCCTCTGGAAACACCATATATTTT TRBJ1-3 TRBV19 18 - -
CASSGQGISYEQYF TGTGCCAGTAGTGGACAGGGGATCTCCTACGAGCAGTACTTC TRBJ2-7 TRBV19 14 TRBD1 -
CASSQTPGAQSSYEQYF TGCGCCAGCAGCCAAACCCCCGGGGCCCAAAGCTCCTACGAGCAGTACTTC TRBJ2-7 TRBV4-3 17 - -
CASSEQTGPPNEKLFF TGTGCCAGCAGTGAACAGACAGGGCCTCCTAATGAAAAACTGTTTTTT TRBJ1-4 TRBV2 16 TRBD1 -
CASTKGFETQYF TGTGCCAGCACTAAGGGGTTCGAGACCCAGTACTTC TRBJ2-5 TRBV12-3/TRBV12-4 12 - -
CASRGAFQPQHF TGTGCCAGCAGGGGCGCCTTTCAGCCCCAGCATTTT TRBJ1-5 TRBV7-8 12 - -
CASSVGTSPSTDTQYF TGTGCCAGCAGCGTAGGGACTTCCCCTAGCACAGATACGCAGTATTTT TRBJ2-3 TRBV9 16 - -
CASSLWRAGNTIYF TGTGCCAGCAGTTTATGGAGGGCTGGAAACACCATATATTTT TRBJ1-3 TRBV28 14 - -
CSVGLAGDTQYF TGCAGCGTTGGCCTAGCAGGAGATACGCAGTATTTT TRBJ2-3 TRBV29-1 12 - -
CASSGGQGGTYNEQFF TGTGCCAGCAGCGGTGGACAGGGAGGAACCTACAATGAGCAGTTCTTC TRBJ2-1 TRBV9 16 TRBD1 -
CASYGTDSTGELFF TGTGCCAGCTATGGGACGGATTCGACCGGGGAGCTGTTTTTT TRBJ2-2 TRBV7-9 14 - -
CASSQDVTVGNTIYF TGCGCCAGCAGCCAAGATGTGACGGTGGGAAACACCATATATTTT TRBJ1-3 TRBV4-1 15 - -
CASSSGGTATNEKLFF TGTGCCAGTAGTTCAGGGGGGACGGCAACTAATGAAAAACTGTTTTTT TRBJ1-4 TRBV19 16 TRBD1 -
CASSPLRDTDTQYF TGTGCCAGCTCGCCGCTTCGGGACACAGATACGCAGTATTTT TRBJ2-3 TRBV18 14 - -
CASSAGTASSPQHF TGTGCCAGCAGCGCCGGGACAGCCTCTTCGCCCCAGCATTTT TRBJ1-5 TRBV9 14 TRBD1 -
CASSPRERRNEQFF TGCGCCAGCAGCCCCCGGGAGCGGCGCAATGAGCAGTTCTTC TRBJ2-1 TRBV4-1 14 - once
CASSLVSSRAPSYNEQFF TGTGCCAGCAGCTTAGTAAGTTCAAGGGCCCCCTCCTACAATGAGCAGTTCTTC TRBJ2-1 TRBV7-2 18 - few
CASSPSREQYF TGTGCCAGCAGTCCCTCTCGTGAGCAGTACTTC TRBJ2-7 TRBV12-3/TRBV12-4 11 - few
CASSYRTDNTEAFF TGTGCCAGCAGCTACCGGACAGACAACACTGAAGCTTTCTTT TRBJ1-1 TRBV14 14 - -
CASSPKDEQFF TGTGCCAGCAGCCCAAAGGATGAGCAGTTCTTC TRBJ2-1 TRBV7-2 11 - -
CASSLDVNYGYTF TGCGCCAGCAGCCTAGACGTTAACTATGGCTACACCTTC TRBJ1-2 TRBV5-1 13 - -
CASEGGLSSNSPLHF TGTGCCAGTGAGGGGGGACTGTCTTCTAATTCACCCCTCCACTTT TRBJ1-6 TRBV19 15 - -
CASSTQGGETQYF TGTGCCAGCTCTACCCAGGGCGGAGAGACCCAGTACTTC TRBJ2-5 TRBV18 13 - -
CASSNRRYAFF TGTGCCAGCAGTAACCGGAGGTACGCTTTCTTT TRBJ1-1 TRBV6-5 11 - -
CASSFDYTDTQYF TGTGCCAGCAGCTTCGATTACACAGATACGCAGTATTTT TRBJ2-3 TRBV7-2 13 - -
CASSRSRTGSYEQYF TGTGCCAGCTCACGATCTAGGACAGGTTCCTACGAGCAGTACTTC TRBJ2-7 TRBV18 15 TRBD1 -
CASSPSSLYNEQFF TGTGCCAGCTCACCAAGTTCCCTCTACAATGAGCAGTTCTTC TRBJ2-1 TRBV18 14 - -
CASSLAGGDYEQYF TGTGCCAGCAGTCTAGCGGGGGGGGACTACGAGCAGTACTTC TRBJ2-7 TRBV6-5 14 TRBD2 -